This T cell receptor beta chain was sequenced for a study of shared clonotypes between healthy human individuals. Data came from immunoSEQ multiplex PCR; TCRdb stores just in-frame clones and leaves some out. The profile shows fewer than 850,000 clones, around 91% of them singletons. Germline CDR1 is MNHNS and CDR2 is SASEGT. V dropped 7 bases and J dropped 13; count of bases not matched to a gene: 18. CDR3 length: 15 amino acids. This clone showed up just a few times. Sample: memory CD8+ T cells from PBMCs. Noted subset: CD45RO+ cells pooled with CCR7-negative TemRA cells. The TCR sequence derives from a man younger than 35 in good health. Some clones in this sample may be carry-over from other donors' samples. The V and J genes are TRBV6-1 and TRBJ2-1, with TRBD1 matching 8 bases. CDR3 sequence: CASNDRGNASAVQFF. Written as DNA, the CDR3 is TGTGCCAGCAACGACAGGGGAAATGCTAGCGCTGTCCAGTTCTTC.